The present T cell receptor (beta chain) was sequenced within a study of OX40 agonist ivuxolimab in advanced cancers. Across the whole study: Those enrolled were approximately 83% male, with a mean age of 60 years and ages from about 20 to 79.

CDR1 is LGHNT, CDR2 FRNRAP, per germline. Unmatched junction bases numbered 4, after V lost 7 bases and J lost 0 bases. The CDR3 is 14 amino acids. The assay was immunoSEQ multiplex PCR, and TCRdb's table has in-frame clones only and misses some. The top ten clones hold 0.5% of a sample with 80,000 to 100,000 clones, 70% to 90% of them seen once. The receptor was isolated from an adult with an advanced solid tumor such as melanoma, head and neck, liver or kidney cancer. This chain links TRBV12-5 with TRBJ2-7; 9 bases line up with TRBD2. The sample here was CD4+ or CD8+ T cells sorted from blood, taken in a trial of the OX40 agonist ivuxolimab. CDR3 loop: CASAKRGDSYEQYF. The CDR3 nucleotides are TGTGCTAGTGCAAAGCGGGGGGACTCCTACGAGCAGTACTTC.